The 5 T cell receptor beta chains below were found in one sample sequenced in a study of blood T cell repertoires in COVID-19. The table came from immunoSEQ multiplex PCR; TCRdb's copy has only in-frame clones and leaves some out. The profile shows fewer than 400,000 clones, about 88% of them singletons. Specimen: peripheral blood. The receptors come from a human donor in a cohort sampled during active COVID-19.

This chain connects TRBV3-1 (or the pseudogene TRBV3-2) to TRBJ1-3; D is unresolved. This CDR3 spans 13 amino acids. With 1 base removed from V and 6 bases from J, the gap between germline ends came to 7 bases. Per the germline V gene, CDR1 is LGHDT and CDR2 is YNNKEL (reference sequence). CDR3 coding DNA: TGTGCCAGCAGCCAAGCGACATTAAACACCATATATTTT. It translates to CASSQATLNTIYF.

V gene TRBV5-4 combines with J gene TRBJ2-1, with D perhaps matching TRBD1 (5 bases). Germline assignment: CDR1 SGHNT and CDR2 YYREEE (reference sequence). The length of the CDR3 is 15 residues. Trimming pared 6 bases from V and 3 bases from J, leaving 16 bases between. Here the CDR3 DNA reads TGTGCCAGCACCGTGCAGGGTTTCCTCTACAATGAGCAGTTCTTC. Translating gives CASTVQGFLYNEQFF.

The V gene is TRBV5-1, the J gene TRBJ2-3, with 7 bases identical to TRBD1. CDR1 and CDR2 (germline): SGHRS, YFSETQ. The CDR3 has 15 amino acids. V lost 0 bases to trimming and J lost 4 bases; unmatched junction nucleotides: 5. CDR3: CASSLAGQGADTQYF. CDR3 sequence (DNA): TGCGCCAGCAGCTTGGCCGGGCAGGGGGCAGATACGCAGTATTTT.

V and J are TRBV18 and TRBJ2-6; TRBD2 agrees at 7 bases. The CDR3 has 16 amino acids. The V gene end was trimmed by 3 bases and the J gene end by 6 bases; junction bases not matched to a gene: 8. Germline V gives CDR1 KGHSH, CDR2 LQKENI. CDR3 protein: CASSPGGDRMANVLTF. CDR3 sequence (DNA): TGTGCCAGCTCACCTGGGGGGGACCGGATGGCCAACGTCCTGACTTTC.

The CDR3 reads CAWSVLGGDEQFF. In DNA, the CDR3 is TGTGCCTGGAGTGTACTCGGGGGGGATGAGCAGTTCTTC. The genes are TRBV30 and TRBJ2-1; 8 bases fit TRBD2. The V gene's germline CDR1 is GTSNPN and CDR2 SVGIG (reference sequence). J was trimmed by 8 bases and V by 0 bases; bases with no gene match: 3. CDR3 length equals 13 residues.